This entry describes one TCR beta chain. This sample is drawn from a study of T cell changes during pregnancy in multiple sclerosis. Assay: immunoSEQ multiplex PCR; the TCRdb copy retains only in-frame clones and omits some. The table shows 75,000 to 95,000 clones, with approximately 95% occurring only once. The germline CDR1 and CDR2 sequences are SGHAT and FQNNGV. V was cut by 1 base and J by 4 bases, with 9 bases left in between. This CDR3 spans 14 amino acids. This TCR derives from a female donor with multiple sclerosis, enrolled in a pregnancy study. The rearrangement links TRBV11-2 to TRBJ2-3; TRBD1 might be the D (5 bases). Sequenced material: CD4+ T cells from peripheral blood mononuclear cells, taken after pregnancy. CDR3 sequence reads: CASSLGAGPDTQYF. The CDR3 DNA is TGTGCCAGCAGCTTAGGGGCAGGGCCAGATACGCAGTATTTT.